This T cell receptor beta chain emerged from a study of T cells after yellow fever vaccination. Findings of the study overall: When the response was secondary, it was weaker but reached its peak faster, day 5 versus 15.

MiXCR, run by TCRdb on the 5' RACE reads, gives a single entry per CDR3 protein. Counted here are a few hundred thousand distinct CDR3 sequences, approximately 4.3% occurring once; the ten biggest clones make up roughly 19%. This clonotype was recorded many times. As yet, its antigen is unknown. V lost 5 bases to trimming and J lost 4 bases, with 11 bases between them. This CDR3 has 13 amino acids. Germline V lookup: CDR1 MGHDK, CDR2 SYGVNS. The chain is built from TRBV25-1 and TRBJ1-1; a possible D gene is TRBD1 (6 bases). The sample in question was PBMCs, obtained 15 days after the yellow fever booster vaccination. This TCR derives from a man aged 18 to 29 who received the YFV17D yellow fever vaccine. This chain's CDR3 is CASSIGTLTEAFF. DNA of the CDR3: TGTGCCAGCAGTATCGGGACACTCACTGAAGCTTTCTTT.